The 27 T cell receptor beta chains given below trace back to one sample, sequenced in a study of T cells in tumors and immune-related adverse events. Clones were read by immunoSEQ multiplex PCR, and TCRdb kept only the in-frame ones, dropping some. The sample holds under 8,500 clones, around 95% seen once. The sequenced sample was lymph node tissue, obtained from a patient treated with anti-PD-1 therapy. These receptors originate from a female donor with metastatic renal cell carcinoma.

The chain is built from TRBV6-5 and TRBJ1-6; the D gene is possibly TRBD1 (5 bases). Germline CDR1 and CDR2: MNHEY and SVGAGI. The CDR3 has 15 residues. The V end lost 2 bases, the J end lost 4 bases, and 9 bases lay between the germline ends. CDR3 loop: CASSYDSLYNSPLHF. The CDR3 nucleotides are TGTGCCAGCAGTTACGACAGTCTGTATAATTCACCCCTCCACTTT.

This chain links TRBV5-1 with TRBJ1-2, with a weak D call TRBD1 (6 bases). Germline assignment: CDR1 SGHRS and CDR2 YFSETQ. The CDR3 totals 16 residues. V was trimmed by 0 bases and J by 4 bases, leaving 16 bases between them. The CDR3 loop is CASSLVGGPGSYGYTF. The CDR3 nucleotides read TGCGCCAGCAGCTTGGTTGGGGGCCCCGGGAGCTATGGCTACACCTTC.

The rearrangement uses TRBV9 and TRBJ1-3; TRBD1 matches 11 bases. This CDR3 is built from 20 residues. Germline V gene lookup returns CDR1 SGDLS and CDR2 YYNGEE. J was trimmed by 4 bases and V by 0 bases; bases with no gene match: 15. The CDR3 reads CASSVGGDRGFVRRGNTIYF. In nucleotides, the CDR3 is TGTGCCAGCAGCGTAGGAGGGGACAGGGGGTTCGTTCGACGGGGAAACACCATATATTTT.

This clone was counted a single time. This chain links TRBV5-5 with TRBJ2-2; D is undetermined. CDR1 and CDR2 (germline): SGHKS, YYEKEE (reference sequence). Trimming took off 4 bases at V and 5 bases at J, with 9 bases between the two ends. This CDR3 has 13 amino acids. DNA of the CDR3: TGTGCCAGCAGCGCGGTCCCTACCGGGGAGCTGTTTTTT. This gives the protein CASSAVPTGELFF.

CDR3 protein: CASSQDFSQPQHF. CDR3 DNA: TGCGCCAGCAGCCAAGATTTTAGTCAGCCCCAGCATTTT. The V call is TRBV4-3, the J call TRBJ1-5; D call uncertain. The CDR3 spans 13 residues. Trimming shortened V by 0 bases and J by 6 bases, and 6 bases separated the two germline ends. The germline gives CDR1 LGHNA, CDR2 YSLEER.

This chain links TRBV11-3 with TRBJ2-1; TRBD2 aligns across 11 bases. Germline V gene data show CDR1 as SGHNT and CDR2 as YENEEA. Unmatched junction bases numbered 7, after V lost 5 bases and J lost 4 bases. CDR3 length: 16 residues. CDR3 loop: CASSPRTSGYYNEQFF. DNA for the CDR3: TGTGCCAGCAGCCCACGGACTAGCGGGTATTACAATGAGCAGTTCTTC.

The J gene is TRBJ1-2, the V gene TRBV28; 8 bases map to TRBD1. This CDR3 is 16 amino acids long. Germline V gives CDR1 MDHEN, CDR2 SYDVKM. J lost 2 bases, V lost 1 base, and 6 bases had no gene match. The CDR3 DNA sequence: TGTGCCAGCAGTTTATTTGGGACAGGCCTCAACTATGGCTACACCTTC. This encodes CASSLFGTGLNYGYTF.

This rearrangement joins TRBV6-1 to TRBJ1-2; D unclear. This CDR3 is built from 15 residues. Trimming left V 1 base short and J 2 bases short, with 11 bases between. In germline, CDR1 is MNHNS, CDR2 SASEGT. Here the CDR3 reads CASSEGRNPNYGYTF. The CDR3 DNA reads TGTGCCAGCAGTGAAGGCAGAAACCCCAACTATGGCTACACCTTC.

V gene TRBV7-2 combines with J gene TRBJ2-3; TRBD2 matches at 11 bases. The CDR3 has 16 residues. J gave up 0 bases and V 4 bases, and 3 bases lay outside the gene matches. Germline V gene sequence: CDR1 SGHTA, CDR2 FQGNSA. CDR3 residues: CASSSLAGGSTDTQYF. The CDR3 DNA is TGTGCCAGCAGCTCCTTAGCGGGGGGGAGCACAGATACGCAGTATTTT.

The chain uses TRBV7-9 and TRBJ2-1, with D tentatively TRBD2 (5 bases). V was pared by 3 bases and J by 7 bases, with 7 bases between. The CDR3 covers 12 residues. Germline assignment: CDR1 SEHNR and CDR2 FQNEAQ (reference sequence). As DNA, the CDR3 is TGTGCCAGCAGCTTGAGGGTAAATGAGCAGTTCTTC. It specifies CASSLRVNEQFF. Looking up the rest from reference TRBV7-9 and TRBJ2-1 gives the full variable domain: DTGVSQNPRHKITKRGQNVTFRCDPISEHNRLYWYRQTLGQGPEFLTYFQNEAQLEKSRLLSDRFSAERPKGSFSTLEIQRTEQGDSAMYLCASSLRVNEQFFGPGTRLTVL.

The V gene is TRBV5-1, the J gene TRBJ2-7; 10 bases align to TRBD2. This CDR3 is built from 14 residues. V trimming: 4 bases; J trimming: 6 bases; junction bases outside the gene matches: 7. Germline V lookup: CDR1 SGHRS, CDR2 YFSETQ. As DNA, the CDR3 is TGCGCCAGCAGCCGCGGGACTAGCGCTCTCGAGCAGTACTTC. Its translation is CASSRGTSALEQYF.

The V gene is TRBV2, the J gene TRBJ2-5; 7 bases align to TRBD1. The V gene end was trimmed by 4 bases and the J gene end by 2 bases; junction bases not matched to a gene: 7. Germline V gives CDR1 SNHLY, CDR2 FYNNEI. The CDR3 runs to 15 residues. The CDR3, as DNA: TGTGCCAGCAGTGCCTCAGGGGGATCGCAAGAGACCCAGTACTTC. Translation gives CASSASGGSQETQYF.

This sequence joins TRBV7-2 and TRBJ2-5; maybe TRBD1 (5 bases). CDR1 is SGHTA, CDR2 FQGNSA, per germline. CDR3 size: 14 residues. The germline V and J ends were trimmed by 4 bases and 1 base, with 10 bases remaining between them. The CDR3 protein is CASSSLQVQETQYF. CDR3 DNA: TGTGCCAGCAGCTCATTACAGGTCCAAGAGACCCAGTACTTC.

The chain employs TRBV5-4 and TRBJ1-2; 10 bases align to TRBD1. This CDR3 is 14 amino acids long. V lost 4 bases and J lost 4; bases outside the gene matches: 4. CDR1 is SGHNT and CDR2 is YYREEE in the germline V gene (reference sequence). In nucleotides, the CDR3 is TGTGCCAGCAGCGCCGGGACAGGGGCCTATGGCTACACCTTC. It translates to CASSAGTGAYGYTF.

This clone was detected only a few times. The J gene is TRBJ2-3, the V gene TRBV7-2, with 11 positions matching TRBD2. The CDR3 length is 16 residues. The V gene's germline CDR1 is SGHTA and CDR2 FQGNSA. V lost 5 bases to trimming and J lost 2 bases; unmatched junction nucleotides: 6. The CDR3 nucleotides are TGTGCCAGCAGCGCCCGACTAGCGGGAATCACAGATACGCAGTATTTT. Amino acids: CASSARLAGITDTQYF.

The chain couples TRBV4-2 to TRBJ1-6; TRBD1 matches 10 bases. The length of the CDR3 is 17 residues. V lost 0 bases and J lost 8; bases outside the gene matches: 7. CDR1 is LGHNA and CDR2 is YNFKEQ in the germline V gene. The CDR3 region is CASSQEDGQGGYSPLHF. The CDR3 coding sequence is TGTGCCAGCAGCCAAGAAGATGGACAGGGGGGGTATTCACCCCTCCACTTT.

This CDR3 reads CASRGGLNTEAFF. In DNA form, the CDR3 reads TGTGCCAGTAGAGGTGGCTTGAACACTGAAGCTTTCTTT. The chain has TRBV6-5 and TRBJ1-1; D is undetermined. The germline CDR1 and CDR2 sequences are MNHEY and SVGAGI. The CDR3 has 13 amino acids. Trimming removed 9 bases from V and 0 bases from J, with 11 bases in between.

The chain recombines TRBV11-2 with TRBJ1-1, with a possible D match to TRBD1 (6 bases). The CDR3 runs to 17 residues. V was shortened by 2 bases and J by 4 bases, with 20 bases between the two germline ends. Looked up from germline, CDR1 is SGHAT and CDR2 is FQNNGV. The CDR3 sequence: CASSLMDTGFWSTEAFF. The CDR3 DNA reads as TGTGCCAGCAGCTTAATGGATACAGGGTTTTGGAGCACTGAAGCTTTCTTT.

This chain joins TRBV5-1 and TRBJ2-1; D is possibly TRBD1 (7 bases). Trimming shortened V by 6 bases and J by 9 bases, and 22 bases separated the two germline ends. CDR3 length: 15 residues. Looked up from germline, CDR1 is SGHRS and CDR2 is YFSETQ. CDR3 DNA sequence: TGCGCCAGCACCCCACAGACAGGGACTCGCTCTGAGCAGTTCTTC. Residues: CASTPQTGTRSEQFF.

This clone was observed a single time. The V and J genes are TRBV11-3 and TRBJ2-7; 9 bases are a match to TRBD1. The CDR3 runs 15 residues. Per the germline V gene, CDR1 is SGHNT and CDR2 is YENEEA. Trimming removed 1 base from V and 4 bases from J; junction bases left unmatched: 5. DNA for the CDR3: TGTGCCAGCAGCTTAGCGGGACAGGGATCTTACGAGCAGTACTTC. Its translation: CASSLAGQGSYEQYF.

The chain is built from TRBV5-4 and TRBJ2-7, with 7 nucleotides matching TRBD2. Trimming cost V 0 bases and J 1 base; bases outside gene matches: 4. CDR3 length: 15 residues. Germline values: CDR1 SGHNT, CDR2 YYREEE (reference sequence). CDR3 sequence (DNA): TGTGCCAGCAGCTTGGTCGGGGGGATTTCCTACGAGCAGTACTTC. It is translated as CASSLVGGISYEQYF. The variable domain in full, completed from reference TRBV5-4 and TRBJ2-7, reads ETGVTQSPTHLIKTRGQQVTLRCSSQSGHNTVSWYQQALGQGPQFIFQYYREEENGRGNFPPRFSGLQFPNYSSELNVNALELDDSALYLCASSLVGGISYEQYFGPGTRLTVT.

This chain uses TRBV27 with TRBJ2-1; a weak D match, TRBD2 (6 bases). Germline CDR1 is MNHEY and CDR2 is SMNVEV (reference sequence). The V and J ends lost 2 bases and 1 base respectively, with 15 bases between them. The CDR3 totals 17 residues. In nucleotides, the CDR3 is TGTGCCAGCAGTTTAAATTTGATGCGGGAATCCTACAATGAGCAGTTCTTC. Protein: CASSLNLMRESYNEQFF.

This chain connects TRBV4-1 to TRBJ2-7, with 7 bases fitting TRBD1. The trim removed 3 bases at V and 1 base at J, leaving 12 bases unmatched. CDR3 length equals 17 residues. CDR1 MGHRA and CDR2 YSYEKL come from the germline V gene. The CDR3 DNA reads as TGCGCCAGCAGCCAGACATCTACTGGGACAGCTTCCTACGAGCAGTACTTC. Its translation is CASSQTSTGTASYEQYF.

The V and J genes are TRBV28 and TRBJ2-1; 7 positions match TRBD1. After removal of 5 bases from V and 3 bases from J, the junction contained 7 bases not matched to a gene. The CDR3 contains 15 residues. Germline CDR1 is MDHEN and CDR2 is SYDVKM. The CDR3 here is CASSLLQGNYNEQFF. CDR3 nucleotides: TGTGCCAGCAGTCTATTACAGGGGAACTACAATGAGCAGTTCTTC.

The V call is TRBV2, the J call TRBJ2-7, with D unresolved. Germline CDR1 and CDR2: SNHLY and FYNNEI. CDR3 length: 15 residues. V lost 3 bases, J lost 2 bases, and 14 bases lay in between. The CDR3 DNA follows: TGTGCCAGCAGTGACGCCAGCGCAAATACCTACGAGCAGTACTTC. Residues: CASSDASANTYEQYF.

The chain links TRBV15 to TRBJ1-1, with 8 bases identical to TRBD1. The CDR3 runs 14 residues. The germline CDR1 and CDR2 sequences are LNHNV and YYDKDF (reference sequence). V lost 0 bases, J lost 5 bases, and 2 bases stayed unmatched. CDR3 sequence (DNA): TGTGCCACCAGCAGAGATGACAGGGGAACTGAAGCTTTCTTT. Amino acids: CATSRDDRGTEAFF. The entire variable domain, with the rest obtained from reference TRBV15 and TRBJ1-1, is as follows: DAMVIQNPRYQVTQFGKPVTLSCSQTLNHNVMYWYQQKSSQAPKLLFHYYDKDFNNEADTPDNFQSRRPNTSFCFLDIRSPGLGDTAMYLCATSRDDRGTEAFFGQGTRLTVV.

This chain connects TRBV6-1 to TRBJ2-7; 7 nucleotides align to TRBD1. V lost 4 bases and J lost 1; bases outside the gene matches: 4. Germline CDR1 and CDR2: MNHNS and SASEGT. The CDR3 is made up of 14 amino acids. The CDR3, as DNA: TGTGCCAGCAGTGCCGGGACAGCTTCCTACGAGCAGTACTTC. The encoded protein is CASSAGTASYEQYF.